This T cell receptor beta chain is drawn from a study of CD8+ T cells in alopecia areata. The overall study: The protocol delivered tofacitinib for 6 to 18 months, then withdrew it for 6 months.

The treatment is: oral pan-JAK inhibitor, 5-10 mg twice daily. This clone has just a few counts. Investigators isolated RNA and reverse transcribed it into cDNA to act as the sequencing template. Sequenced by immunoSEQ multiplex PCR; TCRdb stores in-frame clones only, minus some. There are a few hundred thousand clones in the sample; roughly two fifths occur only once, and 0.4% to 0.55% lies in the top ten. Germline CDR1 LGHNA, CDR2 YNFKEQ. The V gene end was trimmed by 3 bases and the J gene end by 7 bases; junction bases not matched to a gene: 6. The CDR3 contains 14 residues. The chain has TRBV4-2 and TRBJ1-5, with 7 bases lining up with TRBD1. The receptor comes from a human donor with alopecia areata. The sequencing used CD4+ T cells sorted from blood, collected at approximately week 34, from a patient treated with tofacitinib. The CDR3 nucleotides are TGTGCCAGCAGCCATACAGGGGAGGACCAGCCCCAGCATTTT. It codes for CASSHTGEDQPQHF.